These 24 T cell receptor beta chains were all obtained from the same sample, sequenced in a study of cytomegalovirus exposure and HLA in healthy donors. The PCR used 60 Vbeta and 13 Jbeta primers. TCRdb's table, derived via immunoSEQ multiplex PCR, lists solely in-frame clones and lacks some. The sample yields 100,000 to 150,000 clones, approximately 85% seen once. Sequencing was performed on PBMCs. The receptors shown here come from a male donor in good health and CMV-seropositive.

The chain joins TRBV10-1 to TRBJ2-7, with D possibly matching TRBD1 (6 bases). Germline V gene sequence: CDR1 WNHNN, CDR2 SYGVQD (reference sequence). Trimming took off 6 bases at V and 2 bases at J, with 14 bases between the two ends. CDR3 length: 14 residues. CDR3 in DNA: TGCGCCAGCAGGGCAGGGGCCGGAACCTACGAGCAGTACTTC. It translates to CASRAGAGTYEQYF.

The V gene is TRBV28, the J gene TRBJ2-7, with D possibly matching TRBD1 (6 bases). CDR3 length equals 12 residues. V gave up 6 bases and J gave up 3 bases, with 9 bases separating them. Germline CDR1 is MDHEN and CDR2 is SYDVKM. CDR3 bases: TGTGCCAGCAGAACGGACAGCTACGAGCAGTACTTC. Protein sequence: CASRTDSYEQYF.

This chain joins TRBV20-1 and TRBJ2-2; D is unresolved. Germline values: CDR1 DFQATT, CDR2 SNEGSKA (reference sequence). This CDR3 spans 11 amino acids. V was trimmed by 1 base and J by 5 bases, leaving 2 bases between them. Here the CDR3 DNA reads TGCAGTGCTAGAGCGACCGGGGAGCTGTTTTTT. Translated, it gives CSARATGELFF.

The J gene is TRBJ2-5, the V gene TRBV7-2, with TRBD1 matching 8 bases. Germline loops: CDR1 SGHTA, CDR2 FQGNSA. CDR3 length: 16 residues. Losses at the gene ends were 8 bases for V and 5 bases for J; bases not matched to a gene: 16. CDR3 in DNA: TGTGCCAGCGGACACACTACCGGGACAGGCGAGGAGACCCAGTACTTC. Translation: CASGHTTGTGEETQYF.

The table lists this clone with a few counts. No DNA is shown, since the ends of the CDR3 on it are uncertain; the CDR3 is the one TCRdb lists. The CDR3 sequence is CASSVGVLWGQRPDFRALANVLTF. The V gene is TRBV9, the J gene TRBJ2-6; the D call of TRBD1 is as the table states it, not checked on the DNA. Germline V gene lookup returns CDR1 SGDLS and CDR2 YYNGEE. The CDR3 has 24 residues if both end residues are counted.

V usage is TRBV30 and J usage is TRBJ1-1, with 7 bases lining up with TRBD1. Germline V lookup: CDR1 GTSNPN, CDR2 SVGIG (reference sequence). The CDR3 length is 13 residues. With V trimmed by 4 bases and J by 1 base, 3 bases remained unmatched. In DNA, the CDR3 is TGTGCCTGGACAGGGGGAGAGAACACTGAAGCTTTCTTT. It specifies CAWTGGENTEAFF.

The chain carries TRBV4-3 and TRBJ2-1; unclear D gene. CDR1 LGHNA and CDR2 YSLEER come from the germline V gene. The CDR3 contains 16 residues. V was cut by 4 bases and J by 4 bases, with 17 bases left in between. In DNA, the CDR3 is TGCGCCAGCAGCCTACGACTGGTTCCCCCTTACAATGAGCAGTTCTTC. Translated: CASSLRLVPPYNEQFF.

This clone was seen a handful of times. This chain links TRBV5-1 with TRBJ2-5; 8 positions agree with TRBD2. The CDR3 runs 14 residues. Germline V lookup: CDR1 SGHRS, CDR2 YFSETQ. V trimming: 4 bases; J trimming: 1 base; junction bases outside the gene matches: 3. CDR3: CASSGGRSQETQYF. The CDR3 nucleotides read TGCGCCAGCAGCGGCGGGAGGTCCCAAGAGACCCAGTACTTC.

The chain combines TRBV5-4 with TRBJ2-5; TRBD1 aligns across 8 bases. The closer fit of TRBJ2-7 to the DNA end suggests the J call may be wrong. The CDR3 runs 16 residues. Germline CDR1 and CDR2: SGHNT and YYREEE (reference sequence). The CDR3 region is CASSLALGQGLYEQYF. The CDR3 nucleotides read TGTGCCAGCAGCTTGGCCTTAGGACAGGGCCTTTACGAGCAGTACTTC.

V usage is TRBV9 and J usage is TRBJ1-2; TRBD1 matches 7 bases. V lost 4 bases, J lost 0 bases, and 9 bases stayed unmatched. CDR1 is SGDLS, CDR2 YYNGEE, per germline. CDR3 length equals 16 residues. CDR3 sequence reads: CASSPWDSQPNYGYTF. Here the CDR3 DNA reads TGTGCCAGCAGCCCCTGGGACAGCCAACCTAACTATGGCTACACCTTC.

This clone turned up a few times. The chain joins TRBV30 to TRBJ1-4; D is uncertain. V gave up 1 base and J gave up 0 bases, with 9 bases separating them. Germline V gene lookup returns CDR1 GTSNPN and CDR2 SVGIG (reference sequence). This CDR3 region has 15 residues. The CDR3 here is CAWSGPGATNEKLFF. CDR3 nucleotides: TGTGCCTGGAGTGGCCCCGGAGCAACTAATGAAAAACTGTTTTTT.

V gene TRBV7-2 combines with J gene TRBJ2-1, with D unresolved. V lost 5 bases and J lost 5, with 10 bases in between. CDR1 is SGHTA, CDR2 FQGNSA, per germline. The CDR3 covers 13 residues. The chain's CDR3 is CASSPPPHNEQFF. CDR3 sequence (DNA): TGTGCCAGCAGCCCTCCCCCCCACAATGAGCAGTTCTTC.

The J gene is TRBJ1-1, the V gene TRBV5-1, with D perhaps matching TRBD1 (5 bases). Germline V CDR1 and CDR2: SGHRS, YFSETQ. V dropped 0 bases and J dropped 4 bases, with 10 bases sitting between them. The CDR3 has 14 amino acids. The CDR3 nucleotides read TGCGCCAGCAGCTTGGCAGGGATAGGCACTGAAGCTTTCTTT. Translation gives CASSLAGIGTEAFF.

J is TRBJ2-7 and V is TRBV11-2, with a possible D match to TRBD2 (6 bases). CDR1 SGHAT and CDR2 FQNNGV come from the germline V gene. V was cut by 1 base and J by 2 bases, with 12 bases left in between. The CDR3 is 15 residues long. The CDR3, as DNA: TGTGCCAGCAGCTTAGGATTGCGGGGACCCTACGAGCAGTACTTC. It translates to CASSLGLRGPYEQYF.

V and J are TRBV10-3 and TRBJ2-3; 14 bases match TRBD2. Germline CDR1 reads ENHRY; CDR2 reads SYGVKD. This CDR3 region has 19 residues. J gave up 0 bases and V 4 bases, and 9 bases lay outside the gene matches. The CDR3: CAISADSGLAGASTDTQYF. In DNA, the CDR3 is TGTGCCATCAGTGCTGACTCGGGACTAGCGGGGGCTAGCACAGATACGCAGTATTTT.

The chain carries TRBV18 and TRBJ1-5, with 9 bases aligning to TRBD1. Germline CDR1 is KGHSH and CDR2 is LQKENI. V was clipped by 6 bases and J by 1 base; unmatched bases: 4. The CDR3 has 15 residues. DNA for the CDR3: TGTGCCAGCTCGACCGGGACAGGGAGCAATCAGCCCCAGCATTTT. It encodes CASSTGTGSNQPQHF.

This clone came up once. The V and J genes are TRBV5-1 and TRBJ1-1; D gene unclear. V lost 2 bases and J lost 1, with 6 bases in between. The CDR3 contains 13 residues. Per germline, CDR1 SGHRS and CDR2 YFSETQ. CDR3 sequence reads: CASSFEGNTEAFF. CDR3 in DNA: TGCGCCAGCAGCTTTGAGGGGAACACTGAAGCTTTCTTT.

V and J are TRBV21-1 and TRBJ1-1; the table's D call, TRBD1, was not checked against the DNA. TRBV21-1 is deemed a pseudogene. The CDR3 has 17 amino acids. The CDR3 bases are TGTGCCAGCAGCGGGGACAACACCCGTATATTTAACACTGAAGCTTTCTTT. It translates to CASSGDNTRIFNTEAFF.

The CDR3 is CASSEYVTAMTYEQYF. CDR3 coding DNA: TGTGCCAGCAGTGAATACGTAACCGCTATGACCTACGAGCAGTACTTC. V and J are TRBV6-1 and TRBJ2-7; D is ambiguous. CDR1 is MNHNS and CDR2 is SASEGT in the germline V gene. This CDR3 is 16 amino acids long. V shed 2 bases and J shed 2 bases, with 16 bases lying between them.

The chain is built from TRBV5-6 and TRBJ2-5; TRBD2 agrees at 7 bases. Germline assignment: CDR1 SGHDT and CDR2 YYEEEE. The V gene end was trimmed by 4 bases and the J gene end by 4 bases; junction bases not matched to a gene: 13. The CDR3 spans 16 residues. The CDR3, as DNA: TGTGCCAGCAGCACAAAAACACTAGCGAGGGGAGAGACCCAGTACTTC. Translation gives CASSTKTLARGETQYF.

The rearrangement links TRBV7-3 to TRBJ1-2; 7 nucleotides match TRBD1. Germline V gene data show CDR1 as SGHTA and CDR2 as FQGTGA. J lost 7 bases, V lost 8 bases, and 10 bases had no gene match. This CDR3 comprises 13 residues. CDR3 coding DNA: TGTGCCAGCGCACCAGACAGGGACGGTGGCTACACCTTC. Protein: CASAPDRDGGYTF.

In DNA, the CDR3 is TGTGCCAGCAGCAGTCCCCTAGCCTATGAGCAGTTCTTC. This translates into CASSSPLAYEQFF. The chain recombines TRBV11-2 with TRBJ2-1, with a possible D match to TRBD2 (5 bases). Per germline, CDR1 SGHAT and CDR2 FQNNGV. The CDR3 covers 13 residues. V lost 5 bases and J lost 8, with 13 bases in between.

The gene calls are TRBV29-1 and TRBJ2-7, with 9 bases matching TRBD1. V shed 7 bases, J shed 6 bases, and the junction held 10 bases outside the gene matches. The CDR3 is 13 amino acids. Germline CDR1 SQVTM, CDR2 ANQGSEA. CDR3 protein: CSAPGQGDGEQYF. Here the CDR3 DNA reads TGCAGCGCCCCGGGACAGGGCGACGGCGAGCAGTACTTC.

The chain employs TRBV4-1 and TRBJ2-7, with D possibly TRBD1 on 6 matching bases. CDR1 is MGHRA and CDR2 is YSYEKL in the germline V gene. Trimming removed 5 bases from V and 4 bases from J, with 18 bases in between. The CDR3 totals 15 residues. CDR3 sequence reads: CASSKIRGPGYEQYF. The CDR3 DNA sequence: TGCGCCAGCAGCAAGATCAGGGGCCCTGGGTACGAGCAGTACTTC.